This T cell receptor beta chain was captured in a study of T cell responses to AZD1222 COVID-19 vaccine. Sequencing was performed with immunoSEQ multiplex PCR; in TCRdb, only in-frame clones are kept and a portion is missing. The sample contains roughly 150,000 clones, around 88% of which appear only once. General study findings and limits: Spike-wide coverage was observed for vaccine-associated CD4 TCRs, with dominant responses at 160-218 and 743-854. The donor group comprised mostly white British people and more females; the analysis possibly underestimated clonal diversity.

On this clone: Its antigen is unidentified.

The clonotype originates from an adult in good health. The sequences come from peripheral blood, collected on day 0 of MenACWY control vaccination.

The CDR3 is CAISLTGGVATGELFF. The CDR3 bases are TGTGCCATCAGTCTGACCGGGGGGGTTGCCACCGGGGAGCTGTTTTTT. The chain has TRBV10-3 and TRBJ2-2, with 8 nucleotides matching TRBD2. With V trimmed by 5 bases and J by 4 bases, 9 bases remained unmatched. The CDR3 loop spans 16 amino acids. Germline loops: CDR1 ENHRY, CDR2 SYGVKD.